The rows below give T cell receptor beta chains drawn from one sample of a study of blood T cell repertoires in COVID-19. Using immunoSEQ multiplex PCR, the repertoire was profiled, and TCRdb retains in-frame clones only, with some absent. The sample lists approximately 99,000 clones, just over 85% occurring once. Sequencing input: peripheral blood. Receptors originate from a man over 45 with COVID-19, enrolled during active disease. Both conserved end residues are part of each CDR3. Each record gives: J gene, D gene, V gene, clone size, CDR3 protein, CDR3 DNA. D genes are given only for firm matches. Clone sizes are given selectively: once, few, many, or a class where the clone is expanded.

TRBJ2-3 | . | TRBV3-1/TRBV3-2 | . | CASSQWTEDTQYF | TGTGCCAGCAGCCAATGGACAGAAGATACGCAGTATTTT
TRBJ1-5 | . | TRBV6-1 | . | CASSEVQIPSNQPQHF | TGTGCCAGCAGTGAAGTTCAGATCCCTAGCAATCAGCCCCAGCATTTT
TRBJ1-4 | . | TRBV6-2/TRBV6-3 | . | CASSSTSPRGEKLFF | TGTGCCAGCAGTTCTACATCTCCAAGGGGTGAAAAACTGTTTTTT
TRBJ1-2 | . | TRBV6-4 | . | CASSEKRQNYGYTF | TGTGCCAGCAGTGAGAAAAGACAGAACTATGGCTACACCTTC
TRBJ1-5 | . | TRBV2 | . | CASSFQGYSNQPQHF | TGTGCCAGCAGTTTCCAGGGATATAGCAATCAGCCCCAGCATTTT
TRBJ1-1 | . | TRBV14 | . | CASSQGARVMNTEAFF | TGTGCCAGCAGCCAAGGGGCCAGAGTCATGAACACTGAAGCTTTCTTT
TRBJ1-2 | . | TRBV5-4 | . | CASSFNYYGYTF | TGTGCCAGCAGCTTTAACTACTATGGCTACACCTTC
TRBJ2-1 | TRBD1 | TRBV18 | . | CASSRGQGPYNEQFF | TGTGCCAGCTCACGCGGACAGGGGCCCTACAATGAGCAGTTCTTC
TRBJ1-5 | . | TRBV6-5 | . | CASSYSPDSSQPQHF | TGTGCCAGCAGTTACTCTCCCGATTCAAGCCAGCCCCAGCATTTT
TRBJ1-2 | . | TRBV25-1 | . | CASSEGHGGYHGYTF | TGTGCCAGCAGTGAAGGACACGGGGGGTATCATGGCTACACCTTC
TRBJ1-1 | . | TRBV7-9 | once | CASSFDAGAAEAFF | TGTGCCAGCAGCTTCGACGCTGGTGCGGCTGAAGCTTTCTTT
TRBJ2-2 | TRBD1 | TRBV6-6 | . | CASSYPTGGGGELFF | TGTGCCAGCAGTTACCCGACAGGGGGTGGCGGGGAGCTGTTTTTT
TRBJ2-5 | TRBD1 | TRBV30 | . | CAWAGTEQETQYF | TGTGCCTGGGCTGGGACAGAGCAAGAGACCCAGTACTTC
TRBJ1-5 | TRBD1 | TRBV6-5 | . | CASSLDRGQPQHF | TGTGCCAGCAGCTTGGACAGGGGCCAGCCCCAGCATTTT
TRBJ2-3 | . | TRBV2 | . | CASSEGGAPTDTQYF | TGTGCCAGCAGTGAAGGGGGCGCCCCCACAGATACGCAGTATTTT
TRBJ2-3 | TRBD1 | TRBV28 | once | CASSSPGQGPDTQYF | TGTGCCAGCAGTAGCCCGGGACAGGGCCCAGATACGCAGTATTTT
TRBJ1-5 | . | TRBV5-1 | . | CASSLGSRGSNQPQHF | TGCGCCAGCAGCTTGGGTAGCAGGGGAAGCAATCAGCCCCAGCATTTT
TRBJ1-4 | . | TRBV7-6 | once | CASSLNFPSNEKLFF | TGTGCCAGCAGCTTAAATTTTCCTTCTAATGAAAAACTGTTTTTT